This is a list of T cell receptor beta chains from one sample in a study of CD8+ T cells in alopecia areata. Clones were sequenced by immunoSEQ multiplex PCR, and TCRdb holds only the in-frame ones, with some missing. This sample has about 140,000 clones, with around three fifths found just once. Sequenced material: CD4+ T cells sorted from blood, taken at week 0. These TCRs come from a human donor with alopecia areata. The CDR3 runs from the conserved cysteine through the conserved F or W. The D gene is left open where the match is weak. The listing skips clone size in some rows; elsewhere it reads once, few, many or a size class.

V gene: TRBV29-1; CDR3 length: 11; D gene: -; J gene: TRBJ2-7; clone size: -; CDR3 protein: CSVEHRDEQYF; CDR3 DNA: TGCAGCGTTGAACACAGGGACGAGCAGTACTTC
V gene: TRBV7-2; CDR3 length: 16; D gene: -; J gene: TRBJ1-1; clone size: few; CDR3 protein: CASSLSGRTSNTEAFF; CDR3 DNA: TGTGCCAGCAGCTTGTCGGGACGGACTTCGAACACTGAAGCTTTCTTT
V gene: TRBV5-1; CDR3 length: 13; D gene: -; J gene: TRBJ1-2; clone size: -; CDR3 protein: CASSSQGNYGYTF; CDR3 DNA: TGCGCCAGCAGCTCACAGGGCAACTATGGCTACACCTTC
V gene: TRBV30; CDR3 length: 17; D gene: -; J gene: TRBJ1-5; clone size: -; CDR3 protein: CAWSDRPIQGRNQPQHF; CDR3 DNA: TGTGCCTGGAGTGACCGACCCATCCAGGGAAGAAATCAGCCCCAGCATTTT
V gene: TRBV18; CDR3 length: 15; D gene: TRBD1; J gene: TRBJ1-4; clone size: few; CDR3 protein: CASSPPGQLEEKLFF; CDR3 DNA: TGTGCCAGCTCACCACCGGGACAGTTGGAGGAAAAACTGTTTTTT
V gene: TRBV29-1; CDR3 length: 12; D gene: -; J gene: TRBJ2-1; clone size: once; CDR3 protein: CSANTAGNEQFF; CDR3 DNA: TGCAGCGCCAACACTGCGGGGAATGAGCAGTTCTTC
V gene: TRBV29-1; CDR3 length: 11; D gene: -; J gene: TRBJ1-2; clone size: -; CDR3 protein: CSVRGVYGYTF; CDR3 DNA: TGCAGCGTTAGGGGGGTCTATGGCTACACCTTC
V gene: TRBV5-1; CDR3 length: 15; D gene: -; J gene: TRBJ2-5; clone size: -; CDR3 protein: CASSLAAPTKETQYF; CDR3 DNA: TGCGCCAGCAGCTTGGCCGCACCAACGAAAGAGACCCAGTACTTC
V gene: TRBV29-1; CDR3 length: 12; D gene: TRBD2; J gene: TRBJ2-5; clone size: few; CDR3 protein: CSVDPRGDQLYF; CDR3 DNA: TGCAGCGTTGATCCCCGGGGGGACCAGCTGTACTTC
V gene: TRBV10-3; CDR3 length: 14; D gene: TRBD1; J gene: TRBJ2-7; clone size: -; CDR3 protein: CAISELGQGDEQYF; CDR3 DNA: TGTGCCATCAGTGAATTGGGACAGGGGGACGAGCAGTACTTC
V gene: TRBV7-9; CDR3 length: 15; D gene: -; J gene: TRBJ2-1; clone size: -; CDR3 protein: CASSIDKSSYNEQFF; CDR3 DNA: TGTGCCAGCAGCATAGACAAGAGCTCCTACAATGAGCAGTTCTTC
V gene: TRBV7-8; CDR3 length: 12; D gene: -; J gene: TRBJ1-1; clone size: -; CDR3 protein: CASKGRDTEAFF; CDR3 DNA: TGTGCCTCTAAGGGGAGGGACACTGAAGCTTTCTTT
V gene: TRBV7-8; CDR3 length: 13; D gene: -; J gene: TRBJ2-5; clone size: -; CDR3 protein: CASSPPLGETQYF; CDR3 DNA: TGTGCCAGCAGCCCCCCTCTTGGGGAGACCCAGTACTTC
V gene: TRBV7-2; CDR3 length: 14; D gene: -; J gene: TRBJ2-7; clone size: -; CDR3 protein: CASSTRTIPSEQYF; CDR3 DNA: TGTGCCAGCAGTACCCGGACAATACCCTCCGAGCAGTACTTC
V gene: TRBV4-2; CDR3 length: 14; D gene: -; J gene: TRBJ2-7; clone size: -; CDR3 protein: CASSQEEAIYEQYF; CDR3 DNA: TGTGCCAGCAGCCAAGAGGAGGCGATCTACGAGCAGTACTTC
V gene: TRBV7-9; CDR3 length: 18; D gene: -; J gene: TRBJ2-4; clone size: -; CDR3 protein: CASSLVSAGPLAKNIQYF; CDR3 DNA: TGTGCCAGCAGCTTAGTTTCGGCGGGTCCACTAGCCAAAAACATTCAGTACTTC
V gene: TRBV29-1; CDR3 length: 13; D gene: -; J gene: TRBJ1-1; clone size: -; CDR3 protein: CSVEMGGNTEAFF; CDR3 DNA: TGCAGCGTTGAAATGGGGGGCAACACTGAAGCTTTCTTT
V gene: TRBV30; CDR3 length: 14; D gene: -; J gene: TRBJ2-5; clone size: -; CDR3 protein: CAWNRQANQETQYF; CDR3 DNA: TGTGCCTGGAACCGACAGGCCAACCAAGAGACCCAGTACTTC
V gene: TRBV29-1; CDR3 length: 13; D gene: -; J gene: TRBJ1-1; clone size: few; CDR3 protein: CSAQGQTNTEAFF; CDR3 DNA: TGCAGCGCACAAGGACAGACGAACACTGAAGCTTTCTTT
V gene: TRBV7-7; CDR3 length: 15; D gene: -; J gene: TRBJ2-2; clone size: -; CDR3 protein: CASSPGTPNTGELFF; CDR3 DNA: TGTGCTAGCAGCCCCGGGACTCCGAACACCGGGGAGCTGTTTTTT
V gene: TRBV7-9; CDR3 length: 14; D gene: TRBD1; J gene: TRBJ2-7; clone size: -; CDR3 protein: CASSPRTGNYEQYF; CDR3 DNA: TGTGCCAGCAGCCCCCGGACAGGGAACTACGAGCAGTACTTC
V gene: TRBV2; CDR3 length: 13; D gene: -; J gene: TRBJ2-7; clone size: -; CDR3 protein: CAASRGPRWEQYF; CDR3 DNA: TGTGCCGCCTCGCGTGGCCCTCGGTGGGAGCAGTACTTC
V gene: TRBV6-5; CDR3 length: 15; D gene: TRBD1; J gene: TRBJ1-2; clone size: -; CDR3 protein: CASSSTGTAHYGYTF; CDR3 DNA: TGTGCCAGCAGTTCCACCGGGACAGCGCACTATGGCTACACCTTC
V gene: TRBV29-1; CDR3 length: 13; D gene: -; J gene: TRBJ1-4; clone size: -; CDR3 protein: CSVETEPGGKLFF; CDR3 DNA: TGCAGCGTTGAAACAGAGCCGGGAGGAAAACTGTTTTTT
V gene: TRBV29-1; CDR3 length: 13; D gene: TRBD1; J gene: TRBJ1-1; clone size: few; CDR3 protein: CSVGQGARTEAFF; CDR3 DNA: TGCAGCGTGGGCCAGGGGGCTCGCACTGAAGCTTTCTTT
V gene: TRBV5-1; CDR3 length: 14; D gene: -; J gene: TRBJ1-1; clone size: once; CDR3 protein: CASREGHLNTEAFF; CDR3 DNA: TGCGCCAGCAGAGAGGGACACCTGAACACTGAAGCTTTCTTT
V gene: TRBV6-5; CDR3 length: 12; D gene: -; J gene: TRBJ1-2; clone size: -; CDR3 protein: CASSYDGYGYTF; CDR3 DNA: TGTGCCAGCAGTTACGACGGTTATGGCTACACCTTC
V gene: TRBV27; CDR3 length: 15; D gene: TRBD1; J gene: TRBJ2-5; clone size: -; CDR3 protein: CASSLNRGVQETQYF; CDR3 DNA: TGTGCCAGCAGTTTGAACAGGGGCGTCCAAGAGACCCAGTACTTC
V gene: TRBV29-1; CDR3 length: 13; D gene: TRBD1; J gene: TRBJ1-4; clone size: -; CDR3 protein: CSVEPWTGSGLFF; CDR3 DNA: TGCAGCGTTGAGCCCTGGACAGGTTCTGGACTGTTTTTT
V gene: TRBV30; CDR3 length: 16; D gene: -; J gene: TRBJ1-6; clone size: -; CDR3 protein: CAWSVRGAGWNSPLHF; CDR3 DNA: TGTGCCTGGAGTGTACGAGGGGCAGGGTGGAATTCACCCCTCCACTTT
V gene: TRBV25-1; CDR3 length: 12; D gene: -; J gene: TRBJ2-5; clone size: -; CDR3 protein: CASSGGRETQYF; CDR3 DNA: TGTGCCAGCAGTGGGGGGAGAGAGACCCAGTACTTC
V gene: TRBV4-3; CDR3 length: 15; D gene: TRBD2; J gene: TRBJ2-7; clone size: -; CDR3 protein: CASSQDASGGRPSYF; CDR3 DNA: TGCGCCAGCAGCCAAGATGCTAGCGGGGGGCGGCCCTCGTACTTC
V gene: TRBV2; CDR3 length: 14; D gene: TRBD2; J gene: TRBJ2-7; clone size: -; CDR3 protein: CASRGLAGSYEQYF; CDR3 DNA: TGTGCCAGCAGAGGACTAGCGGGGAGCTACGAGCAGTACTTC
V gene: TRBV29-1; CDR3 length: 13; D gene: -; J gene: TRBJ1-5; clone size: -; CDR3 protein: CSVESGVDQPQHF; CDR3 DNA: TGCAGCGTTGAATCGGGGGTGGATCAGCCCCAGCATTTT
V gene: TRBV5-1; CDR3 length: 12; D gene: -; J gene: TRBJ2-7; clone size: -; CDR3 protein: CASSWDTYEQYF; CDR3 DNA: TGCGCCAGCAGCTGGGACACCTACGAGCAGTACTTC
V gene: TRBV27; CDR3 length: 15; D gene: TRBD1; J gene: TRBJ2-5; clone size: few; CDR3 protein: CASSSPGQGQETQYF; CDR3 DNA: TGTGCCAGCAGTTCCCCGGGACAGGGGCAAGAGACCCAGTACTTC
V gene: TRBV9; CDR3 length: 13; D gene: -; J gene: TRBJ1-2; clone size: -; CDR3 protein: CASSPQENYGYTF; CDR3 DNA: TGTGCCAGCAGCCCACAGGAGAACTATGGCTACACCTTC